This T cell receptor (beta chain) was captured in a study of blood T cell repertoires in COVID-19. Overall study context: Spain, Italy and the United States supplied samples that represented acute and convalescent COVID-19.

The CDR3 extends over 16 amino acids. In germline, CDR1 is KGHSH, CDR2 LQKENI. Germline trimming cut 1 base from V and 5 bases from J; bases unmatched to any gene: 3. Original data processing: It was from reference gene primer amplification that nucleated cell counts were estimated. Generated by immunoSEQ multiplex PCR, the TCRdb table keeps only in-frame clones and is missing some. For V, J and clone size, that table is used; D and trimming come from the DNA. The repertoire holds 250,000 to 300,000 clones, with 90% as singletons. This receptor was taken from a woman aged 40 to 50 with acute or convalescent COVID-19. Sequencing was performed on peripheral blood. The rearrangement links TRBV18 to TRBJ2-4, with 12 bases identical to TRBD2. CDR3 nucleotide sequence: TGTGCCAGCTCACCACAGCTAGCGGGGGGGCAAAACATTCAGTACTTC. Protein: CASSPQLAGGQNIQYF.